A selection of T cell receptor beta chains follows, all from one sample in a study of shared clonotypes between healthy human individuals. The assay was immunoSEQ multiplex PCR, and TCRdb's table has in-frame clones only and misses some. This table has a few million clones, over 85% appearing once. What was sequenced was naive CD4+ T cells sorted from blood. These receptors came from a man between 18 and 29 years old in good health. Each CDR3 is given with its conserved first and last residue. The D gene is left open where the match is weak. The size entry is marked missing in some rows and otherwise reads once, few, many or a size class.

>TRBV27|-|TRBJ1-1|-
CASSLRVPAEAFF
TGTGCCAGCAGTTTACGGGTACCGGCTGAAGCTTTCTTT
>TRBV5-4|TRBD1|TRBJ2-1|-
CASSSRDSYNEQFF
TGTGCCAGCAGCAGCCGGGACAGTTACAATGAGCAGTTCTTC
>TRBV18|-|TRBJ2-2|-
CASSPNLRISGELFF
TGTGCCAGCTCACCCAACTTACGGATCTCCGGGGAGCTGTTTTTT
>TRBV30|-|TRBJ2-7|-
CAWTRDRSSYEQYF
TGTGCCTGGACCCGGGATAGAAGCTCCTACGAGCAGTACTTC
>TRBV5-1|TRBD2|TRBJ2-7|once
CASSFQAGAYEQYF
TGCGCCAGCAGCTTCCAAGCGGGAGCCTACGAGCAGTACTTC
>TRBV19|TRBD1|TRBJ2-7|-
CASSNRGQTYEQYF
TGTGCCAGTAGTAACCGGGGACAGACCTACGAGCAGTACTTC
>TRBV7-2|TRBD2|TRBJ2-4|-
CASSLGLASIQYF
TGTGCCAGCAGCTTAGGACTAGCGAGTATTCAGTACTTC
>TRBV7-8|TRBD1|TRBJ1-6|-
CASSLLGQGAYSYNSPLHF
TGTGCCAGCAGCTTATTGGGACAGGGGGCCTACTCCTATAATTCACCCCTCCACTTT
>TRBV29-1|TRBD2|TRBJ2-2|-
CSGSSGEGGELFF
TGCAGCGGATCTAGCGGGGAGGGCGGGGAGCTGTTTTTT
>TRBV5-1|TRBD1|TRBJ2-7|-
CASSRTGGHEQYF
TGCGCCAGCAGCAGGACAGGGGGCCACGAGCAGTACTTC
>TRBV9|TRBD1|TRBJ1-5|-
CASIGGQGRQPQHF
TGTGCCAGCATCGGGGGACAGGGTCGTCAGCCCCAGCATTTT
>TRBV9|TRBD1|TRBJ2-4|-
CASSVTGTGNAKNIQYF
TGTGCCAGCAGCGTTACCGGGACAGGCAACGCCAAAAACATTCAGTACTTC
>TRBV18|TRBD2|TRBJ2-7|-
CASSLSSGGTYEQYF
TGTGCCAGCTCGCTGTCCTCCGGGGGGACCTACGAGCAGTACTTC
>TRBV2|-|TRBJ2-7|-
CASRGRVTAYEQYF
TGTGCCAGCAGGGGGCGGGTCACCGCCTACGAGCAGTACTTC
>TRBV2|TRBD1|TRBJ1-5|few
CASGGQGGNQPQHF
TGTGCCAGCGGGGGACAGGGGGGCAATCAGCCCCAGCATTTT
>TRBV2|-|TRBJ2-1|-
CASEMGILGTQDNEQFF
TGTGCCAGCGAAATGGGGATCTTAGGGACCCAAGACAATGAGCAGTTCTTC
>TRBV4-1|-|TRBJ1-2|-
CASSQEVGVGYGYTF
TGCGCCAGCAGCCAAGAGGTCGGAGTTGGCTATGGCTACACCTTC
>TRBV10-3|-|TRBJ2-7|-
CAISWTDPYEQYF
TGTGCCATCAGCTGGACTGATCCCTACGAGCAGTACTTC
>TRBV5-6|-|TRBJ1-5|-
CASSLGGYSNQPQHF
TGTGCCAGCAGTTTAGGGGGGTATAGCAATCAGCCCCAGCATTTT
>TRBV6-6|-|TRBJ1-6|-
CASSEIYNSPLHF
TGTGCCAGCAGCGAGATTTATAATTCACCCCTCCACTTT
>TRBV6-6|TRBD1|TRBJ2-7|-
CASSYEAGRGPSEQYF
TGTGCCAGCAGTTACGAGGCCGGCAGGGGGCCGTCCGAGCAGTACTTC